The present T cell receptor beta chain was sequenced within a study of CD8 T cells in Susac syndrome. RNA totalling roughly 0.5 to 1 ug underwent reverse transcription with random hexamers. The TCR beta CDR3 was amplified by immunoSEQ multiplex PCR across 54 Vbeta, 13 Jbeta. Via MiXCR, TCRdb re-called the immunoSEQ multiplex PCR reads, giving one row per CDR3 protein. The sample lists about 250,000 distinct CDR3 sequences, around 95% occurring once. With 2 bases clipped from V and 3 bases from J, the junction kept 6 bases outside the gene matches. The CDR3 runs 16 residues. CDR1 SGHDT and CDR2 YYEEEE come from the germline V gene.

J is TRBJ2-3 and V is TRBV5-6; 10 bases match TRBD1. Material for sequencing was CD4+ T cells from PBMCs. The sequence derives from a human donor with multiple sclerosis. The CDR3 DNA sequence: TGTGCCAGCAGCTTCCTGACAGGGGGCCTAACAGATACGCAGTATTTT. It encodes CASSFLTGGLTDTQYF.